Presented here are 14 T cell receptor beta chains from one specimen sequenced in a study of T cells in Graves' hyperthyroidism and ophthalmopathy. Amplification targeted TCR beta CDR3 regions from RNA transcripts. Carried out on the TCR CDR3, a first-round RT-PCR used the HTBI primer set. In TCRdb, the multiplex PCR reads were re-called with MiXCR into one record per CDR3 protein. Here the sample spans 200,000 to 300,000 distinct CDR3 sequences, roughly 15% being singletons. Sequencing used blood. These receptors were collected from a woman aged 18-30 years with Graves' ophthalmopathy.

This clonotype has more than one count but fewer than ten. The chain is built from TRBV28 and TRBJ2-3; maybe TRBD2 (7 bases). Trimming cost V 5 bases and J 5 bases, with 23 bases left between them. CDR1 and CDR2 (germline): MDHEN, SYDVKM. The CDR3 runs to 17 residues. CDR3 in DNA: TGTGCCAGCAGTATCGCTTCATGGGGGGGCCTGGGAGATACGCAGTATTTT. Its translation is CASSIASWGGLGDTQYF.

This clonotype has a count of ten or more. V gene TRBV2 combines with J gene TRBJ2-7; 7 bases fit TRBD1. The CDR3 is 13 residues long. V lost 5 bases, J lost 3 bases, and 4 bases stayed unmatched. Germline V lookup: CDR1 SNHLY, CDR2 FYNNEI. In DNA form, the CDR3 reads TGTGCCAGCAGTTCCCGGGACAGCTACGAGCAGTACTTC. Its translation: CASSSRDSYEQYF.

The sample holds many counts of this clonotype. The J gene is TRBJ1-5, the V gene TRBV28; 10 bases line up with TRBD1. Germline lookup yields CDR1 MDHEN and CDR2 SYDVKM. Trimming cost V 0 bases and J 7 bases; bases outside gene matches: 6. The CDR3 loop spans 16 amino acids. CDR3: CASSLWDRGKEQPQHF. For the CDR3, the DNA is TGTGCCAGCAGTTTATGGGACAGGGGGAAAGAACAGCCCCAGCATTTT.

There are many counts of this clonotype. J is TRBJ2-7 and V is TRBV2; D gene ambiguous. The CDR3 runs to 13 residues. Germline V gene lookup returns CDR1 SNHLY and CDR2 FYNNEI. V was cut by 4 bases and J by 1 base, with 8 bases left in between. The CDR3 DNA reads TGTGCCAGCAGTGCTACAGCTTCCTACGAGCAGTACTTC. It yields the protein CASSATASYEQYF.

On this clonotype itself: This may be a read error: a much more frequent sequence differs by one nucleotide. V and J are TRBV28 and TRBJ2-1, with 7 bases that match TRBD2. Trimming removed 5 bases from V and 3 bases from J; junction bases left unmatched: 7. The CDR3 totals 15 residues. Germline loops: CDR1 MDHEN, CDR2 SYDVKM. CDR3 DNA: TGTGCCAGCAGTCGGGGACTAACGGGCTACAATGAGCAGTTCTTC. Protein: CASSRGLTGYNEQFF.

V is TRBV20-1 and J is TRBJ2-3; possible D gene TRBD2, 5 bases. This CDR3 region has 14 residues. V lost 0 bases and J 6 bases, leaving 13 bases between the germline ends. From germline, CDR1 is DFQATT and CDR2 SNEGSKA (reference sequence). The CDR3 coding sequence is TGCAGTGCTAGAGATCCAGCGGTTCTCGATACGCAGTATTTT. It codes for CSARDPAVLDTQYF.

This clonotype has at least ten counts. The rearrangement links TRBV11-2 to TRBJ1-6, with 7 bases aligning to TRBD1. CDR1 is SGHAT and CDR2 is FQNNGV in the germline V gene. This CDR3 is built from 15 residues. With 4 bases clipped from V and 7 bases from J, the junction kept 7 bases outside the gene matches. The CDR3 DNA reads as TGTGCCAGCAGCTACTCCGGGACAGAGAATTCACCCCTCCACTTT. Translating it yields CASSYSGTENSPLHF.

This clonotype was picked up many times. The J gene is TRBJ2-1, the V gene TRBV20-1; no clear D gene. The CDR3 runs to 14 residues. V was clipped by 4 bases and J by 8 bases, with 18 bases between them. Germline CDR1 is DFQATT and CDR2 is SNEGSKA (reference sequence). The chain's CDR3 is CSAIDPRDLDEQFF. CDR3 DNA: TGCAGTGCTATCGATCCCCGTGATTTGGATGAGCAGTTCTTC.

This clonotype was observed at least ten times. The chain has TRBV19 and TRBJ1-1, with D unclear. Germline CDR1 reads LNHDA; CDR2 reads SQIVND (reference sequence). This CDR3 is 15 amino acids long. V was clipped by 5 bases and J by 1 base, with 14 bases between them. The CDR3 loop is CASSQDGQPNTEAFF. CDR3 in DNA: TGTGCCAGTAGTCAGGACGGCCAACCGAACACTGAAGCTTTCTTT.

The J gene is TRBJ2-1, the V gene TRBV19; 13 bases align to TRBD2. This CDR3 comprises 15 residues. The junction had 3 bases not matched to a gene; V was cut back by 6 bases and J by 4 bases. The germline gives CDR1 LNHDA, CDR2 SQIVND (reference sequence). The CDR3 loop reads CASRTSGRGYNEQFF. The CDR3 region has the DNA TGTGCCAGTAGAACTAGCGGGAGGGGATACAATGAGCAGTTCTTC.

This clonotype was detected ten times or more. V usage is TRBV7-9 and J usage is TRBJ2-1; 9 bases are shared with TRBD2. V shed 5 bases, J shed 2 bases, and the junction held 10 bases outside the gene matches. CDR1 and CDR2 from the germline V gene are SEHNR and FQNEAQ (reference sequence). The CDR3 is 17 residues long. The chain's CDR3 is CASSALGLAGPYNEQFF. For the CDR3, the DNA is TGTGCCAGCAGCGCTCTAGGGCTAGCGGGGCCCTACAATGAGCAGTTCTTC.

In the case of this clonotype: Being one base from a much bigger clone, this may be a read error. V and J are TRBV6-1 and TRBJ2-3; 11 bases line up with TRBD2. Germline V gene lookup returns CDR1 MNHNS and CDR2 SASEGT. This CDR3 has 15 amino acids. V shed 2 bases and J 8 bases; nucleotides not matched to a gene: 6. CDR3 in amino acids: CASSETSGSPGTQYF. CDR3 DNA: TGTGCCAGCAGTGAAACTAGCGGGAGCCCAGGTACGCAGTATTTT.

This clonotype was recorded many times. This chain links TRBV2 with TRBJ1-3; D call uncertain. From germline, CDR1 is SNHLY and CDR2 FYNNEI. V lost 9 bases and J lost 2, with 14 bases in between. The CDR3 contains 14 residues. CDR3 residues: CASTLDGTGNTIYF. DNA of the CDR3: TGTGCCAGTACTCTCGACGGAACTGGAAACACCATATATTTT.

The sample holds many counts of this clonotype. The chain employs TRBV6-2 or TRBV6-3 and TRBJ2-7, with 8 bases matching TRBD2. CDR1 is MNHEY and CDR2 is SVGEGT in the germline V gene. V shed 6 bases, J shed 6 bases, and the junction held 16 bases outside the gene matches. CDR3 length: 16 residues. CDR3 residues: CASRPPSGGGLVEQYF. The CDR3 region has the DNA TGTGCCAGCAGACCCCCCTCCGGGGGGGGCCTCGTCGAGCAGTACTTC.